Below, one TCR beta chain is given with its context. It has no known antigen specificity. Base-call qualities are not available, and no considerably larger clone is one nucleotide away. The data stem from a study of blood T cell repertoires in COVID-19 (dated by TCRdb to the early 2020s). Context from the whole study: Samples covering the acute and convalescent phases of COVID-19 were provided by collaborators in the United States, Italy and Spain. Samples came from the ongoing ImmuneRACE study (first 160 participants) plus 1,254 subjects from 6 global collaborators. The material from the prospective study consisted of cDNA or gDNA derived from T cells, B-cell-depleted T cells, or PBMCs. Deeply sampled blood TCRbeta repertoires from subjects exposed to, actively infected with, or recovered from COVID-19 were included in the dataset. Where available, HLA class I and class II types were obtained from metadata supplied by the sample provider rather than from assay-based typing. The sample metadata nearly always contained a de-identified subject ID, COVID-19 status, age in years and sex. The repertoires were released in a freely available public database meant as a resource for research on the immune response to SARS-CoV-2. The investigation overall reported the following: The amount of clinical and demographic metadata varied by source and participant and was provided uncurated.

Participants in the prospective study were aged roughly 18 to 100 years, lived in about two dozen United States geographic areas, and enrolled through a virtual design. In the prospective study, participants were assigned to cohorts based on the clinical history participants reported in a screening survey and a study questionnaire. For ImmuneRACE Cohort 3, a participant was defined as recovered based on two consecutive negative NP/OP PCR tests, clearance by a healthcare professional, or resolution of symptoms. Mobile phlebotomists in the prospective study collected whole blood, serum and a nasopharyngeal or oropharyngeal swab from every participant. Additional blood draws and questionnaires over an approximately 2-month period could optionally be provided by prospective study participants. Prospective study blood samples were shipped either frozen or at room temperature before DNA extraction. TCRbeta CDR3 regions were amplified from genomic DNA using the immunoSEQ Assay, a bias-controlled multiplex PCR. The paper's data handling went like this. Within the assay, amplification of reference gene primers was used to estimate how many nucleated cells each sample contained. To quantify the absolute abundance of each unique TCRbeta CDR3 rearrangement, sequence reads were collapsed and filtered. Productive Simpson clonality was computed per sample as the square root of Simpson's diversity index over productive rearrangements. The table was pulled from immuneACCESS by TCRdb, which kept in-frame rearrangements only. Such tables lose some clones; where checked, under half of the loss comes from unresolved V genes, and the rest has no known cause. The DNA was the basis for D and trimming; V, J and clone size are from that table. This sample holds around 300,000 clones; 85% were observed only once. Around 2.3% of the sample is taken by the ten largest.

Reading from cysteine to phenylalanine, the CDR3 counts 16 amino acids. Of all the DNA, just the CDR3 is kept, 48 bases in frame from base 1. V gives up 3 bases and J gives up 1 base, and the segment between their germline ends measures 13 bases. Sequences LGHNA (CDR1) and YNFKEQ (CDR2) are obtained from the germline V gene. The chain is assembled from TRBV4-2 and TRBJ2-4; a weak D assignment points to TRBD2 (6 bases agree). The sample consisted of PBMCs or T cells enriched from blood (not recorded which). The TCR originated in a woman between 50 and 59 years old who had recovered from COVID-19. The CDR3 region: CASSQEGDGAKNIQYF. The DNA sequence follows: TGTGCCAGCAGCCAGGAGGGAGACGGGGCCAAAAACATTCAGTACTTC.